This T cell receptor (beta chain) is from a study of prognosis after radiotherapy for stage I lung cancer. Amplicons of TCR beta CDR3 were generated from genomic DNA by two-round multiplex PCR. During first-round PCR, primers specific to each TRBV and TRBJ gene were used. MiXCR, run by TCRdb on the multiplex PCR reads, gives a single entry per CDR3 protein. Among tens of thousands of distinct CDR3 sequences listed, around 37% were seen once. In regard to this clonotype: This may be a read error, as it is one base from a much larger clone.

Germline CDR1 reads SGHTA; CDR2 reads FQGNSA. This CDR3 comprises 13 residues. V dropped 3 bases and J dropped 0 bases, with 5 bases sitting between them. This clonotype was sampled from a donor over 45 with non-small cell lung cancer. Sequencing was performed on PBMCs, taken before or after stereotactic body radiation therapy (not recorded which). The chain carries TRBV7-2 and TRBJ1-1; the D is unclear. Here the CDR3 reads CASSFKVNTEAFF. Here the CDR3 DNA reads TGTGCCAGCAGCTTCAAGGTGAACACTGAAGCTTTCTTT.